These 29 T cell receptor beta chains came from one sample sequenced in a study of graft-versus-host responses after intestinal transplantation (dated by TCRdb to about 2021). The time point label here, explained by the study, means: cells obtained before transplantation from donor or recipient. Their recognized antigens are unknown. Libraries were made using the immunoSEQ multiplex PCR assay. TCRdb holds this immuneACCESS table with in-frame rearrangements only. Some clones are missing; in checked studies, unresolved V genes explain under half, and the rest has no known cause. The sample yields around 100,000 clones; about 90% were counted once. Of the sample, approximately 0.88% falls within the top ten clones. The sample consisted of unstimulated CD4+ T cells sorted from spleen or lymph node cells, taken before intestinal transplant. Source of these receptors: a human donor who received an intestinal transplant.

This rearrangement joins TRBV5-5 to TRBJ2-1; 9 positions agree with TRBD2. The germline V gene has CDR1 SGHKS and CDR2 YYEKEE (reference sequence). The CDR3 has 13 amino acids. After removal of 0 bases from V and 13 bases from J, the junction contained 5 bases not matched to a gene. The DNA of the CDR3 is TGTGCCAGCAGCTTGGCCGCTAGCGGGAACCAGTTCTTC. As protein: CASSLAASGNQFF.

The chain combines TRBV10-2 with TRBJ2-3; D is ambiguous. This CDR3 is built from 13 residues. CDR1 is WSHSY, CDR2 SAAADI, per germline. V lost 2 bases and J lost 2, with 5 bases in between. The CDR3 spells CASSEPYTDTQYF. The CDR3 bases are TGCGCCAGCAGTGAGCCGTACACAGATACGCAGTATTTT.

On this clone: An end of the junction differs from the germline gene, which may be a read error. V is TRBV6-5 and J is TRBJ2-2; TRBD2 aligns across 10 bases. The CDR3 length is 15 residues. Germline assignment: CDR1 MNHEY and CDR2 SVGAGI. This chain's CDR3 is CASSKRGGPTGEPFF. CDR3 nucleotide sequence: TGTGCCAGCAGTAAGCGGGGGGGCCCGACCGGGGAGCCGTTTTTT.

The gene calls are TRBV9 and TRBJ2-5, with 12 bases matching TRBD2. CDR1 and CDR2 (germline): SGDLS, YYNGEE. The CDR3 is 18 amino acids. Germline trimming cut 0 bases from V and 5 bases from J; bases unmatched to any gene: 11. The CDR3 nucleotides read TGTGCCAGCAGCGTAGGGCTAGCGGGGGGGCCGGGGCTGGAGACCCAGTACTTC. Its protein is CASSVGLAGGPGLETQYF.

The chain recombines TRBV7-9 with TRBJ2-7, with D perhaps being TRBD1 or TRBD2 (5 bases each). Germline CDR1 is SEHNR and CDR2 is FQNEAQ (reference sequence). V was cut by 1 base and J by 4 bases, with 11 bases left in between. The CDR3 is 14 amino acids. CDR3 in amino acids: CASSLGTGPYEQYF. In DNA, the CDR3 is TGTGCCAGCAGCTTAGGTACGGGGCCTTACGAGCAGTACTTC.

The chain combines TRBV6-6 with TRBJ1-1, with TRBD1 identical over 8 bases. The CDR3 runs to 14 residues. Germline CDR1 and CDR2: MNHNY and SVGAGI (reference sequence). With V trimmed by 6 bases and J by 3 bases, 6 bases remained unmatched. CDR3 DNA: TGTGCCAGCAGCCAAACAGGGGGGGACACTGAAGCTTTCTTT. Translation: CASSQTGGDTEAFF.

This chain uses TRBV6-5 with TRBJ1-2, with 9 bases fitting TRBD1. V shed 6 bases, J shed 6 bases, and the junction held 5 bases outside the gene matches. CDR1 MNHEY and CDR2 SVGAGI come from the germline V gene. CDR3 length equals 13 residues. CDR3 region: CASRQQGAHGYTF. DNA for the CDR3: TGTGCCAGCAGGCAACAGGGGGCTCATGGCTACACCTTC.

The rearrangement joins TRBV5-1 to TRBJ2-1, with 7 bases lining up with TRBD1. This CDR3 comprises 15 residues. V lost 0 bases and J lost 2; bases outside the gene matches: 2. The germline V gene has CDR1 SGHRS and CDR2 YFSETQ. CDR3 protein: CASSLGGGAYNEQFF. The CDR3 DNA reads TGCGCCAGCAGCTTGGGAGGGGGCGCCTACAATGAGCAGTTCTTC.

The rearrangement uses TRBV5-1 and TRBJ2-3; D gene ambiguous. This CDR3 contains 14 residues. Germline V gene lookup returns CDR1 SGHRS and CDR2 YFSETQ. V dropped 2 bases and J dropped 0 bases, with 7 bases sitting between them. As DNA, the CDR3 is TGCGCCAGCAGCTTACCCAGGAGCACAGATACGCAGTATTTT. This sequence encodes CASSLPRSTDTQYF.

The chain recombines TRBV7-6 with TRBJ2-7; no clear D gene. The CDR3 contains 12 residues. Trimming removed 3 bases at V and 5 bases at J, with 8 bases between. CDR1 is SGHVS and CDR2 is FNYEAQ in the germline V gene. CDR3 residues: CASSFLTHEQYF. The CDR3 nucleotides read TGTGCCAGCAGCTTCCTGACTCACGAGCAGTACTTC.

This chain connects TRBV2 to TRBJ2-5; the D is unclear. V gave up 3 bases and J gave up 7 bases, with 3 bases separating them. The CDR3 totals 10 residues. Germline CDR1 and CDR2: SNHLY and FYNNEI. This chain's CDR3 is CASSDVTQYF. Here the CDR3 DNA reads TGTGCCAGCAGTGATGTGACCCAGTACTTC.

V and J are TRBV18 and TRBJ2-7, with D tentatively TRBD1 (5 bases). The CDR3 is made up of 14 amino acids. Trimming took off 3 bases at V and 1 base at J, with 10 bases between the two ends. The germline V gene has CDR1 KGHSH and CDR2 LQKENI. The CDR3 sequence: CASSPTRDSYEQYF. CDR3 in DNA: TGTGCCAGCTCACCGACCAGGGATTCCTACGAGCAGTACTTC. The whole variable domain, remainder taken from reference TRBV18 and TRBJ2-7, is NAGVMQNPRHLVRRRGQEARLRCSPMKGHSHVYWYRQLPEEGLKFMVYLQKENIIDESGMPKERFSAEFPKEGPSILRIQQVVRGDSAAYFCASSPTRDSYEQYFGPGTRLTVT.

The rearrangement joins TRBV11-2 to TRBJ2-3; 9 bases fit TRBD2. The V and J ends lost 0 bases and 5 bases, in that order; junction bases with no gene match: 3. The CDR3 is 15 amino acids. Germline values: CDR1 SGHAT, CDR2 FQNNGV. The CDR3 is CASSLDSGSGDTQYF. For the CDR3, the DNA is TGTGCCAGCAGCTTAGATAGCGGGAGTGGAGATACGCAGTATTTT.

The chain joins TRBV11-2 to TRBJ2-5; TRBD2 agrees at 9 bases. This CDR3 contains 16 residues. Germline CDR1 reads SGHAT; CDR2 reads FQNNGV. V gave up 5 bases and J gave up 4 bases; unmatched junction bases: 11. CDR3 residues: CASSHEAGGLRETQYF. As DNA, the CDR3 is TGTGCCAGCAGCCACGAAGCGGGGGGCCTGAGAGAGACCCAGTACTTC.

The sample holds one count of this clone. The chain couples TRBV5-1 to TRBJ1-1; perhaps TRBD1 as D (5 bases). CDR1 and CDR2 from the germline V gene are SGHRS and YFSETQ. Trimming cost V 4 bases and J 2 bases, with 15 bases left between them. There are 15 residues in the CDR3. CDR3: CASSAGTGINTEAFF. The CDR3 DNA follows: TGCGCCAGCAGCGCTGGGACTGGGATCAACACTGAAGCTTTCTTT.

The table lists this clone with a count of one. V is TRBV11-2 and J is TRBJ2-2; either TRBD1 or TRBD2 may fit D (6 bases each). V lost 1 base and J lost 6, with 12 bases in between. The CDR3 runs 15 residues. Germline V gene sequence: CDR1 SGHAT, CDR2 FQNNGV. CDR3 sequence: CASSLGYRDSGELFF. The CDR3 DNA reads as TGTGCCAGCAGCTTAGGGTACAGGGACTCCGGGGAGCTGTTTTTT.

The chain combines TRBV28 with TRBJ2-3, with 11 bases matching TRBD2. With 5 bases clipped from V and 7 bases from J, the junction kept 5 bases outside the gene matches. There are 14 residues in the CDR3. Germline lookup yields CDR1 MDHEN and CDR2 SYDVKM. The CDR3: CASSPTSGTNTQYF. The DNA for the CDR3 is TGTGCCAGCAGTCCGACTAGCGGGACAAATACGCAGTATTTT.

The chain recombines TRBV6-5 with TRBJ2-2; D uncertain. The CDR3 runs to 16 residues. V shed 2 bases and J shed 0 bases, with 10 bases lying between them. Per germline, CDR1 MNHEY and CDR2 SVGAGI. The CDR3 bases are TGTGCCAGCAGTTACGGCGCGGAGCCGAACACCGGGGAGCTGTTTTTT. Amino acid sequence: CASSYGAEPNTGELFF.

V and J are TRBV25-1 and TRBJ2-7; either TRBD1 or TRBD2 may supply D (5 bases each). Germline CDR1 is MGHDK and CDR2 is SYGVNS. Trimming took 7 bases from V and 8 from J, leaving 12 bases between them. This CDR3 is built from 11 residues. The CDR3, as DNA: TGTGCCAGCAATTTGAGGGGCCAGCAGTACTTC. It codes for CASNLRGQQYF.

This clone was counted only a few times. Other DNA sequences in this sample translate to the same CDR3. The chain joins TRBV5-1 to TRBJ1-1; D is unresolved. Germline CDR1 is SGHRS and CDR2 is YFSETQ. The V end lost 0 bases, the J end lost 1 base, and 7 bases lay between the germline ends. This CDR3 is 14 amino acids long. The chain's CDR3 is CASSLGAGNTEAFF. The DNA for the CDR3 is TGCGCCAGCAGCTTGGGAGCAGGGAACACTGAAGCTTTCTTT.

The CDR3 DNA sequence: TGTGCCAGCAGCGGGGCGAGATACGAGCAGTACTTC. Amino acid sequence: CASSGARYEQYF. The chain couples TRBV2 to TRBJ2-7, with D perhaps being TRBD1 or TRBD2 (5 bases each). The V and J ends lost 6 bases and 4 bases respectively, with 10 bases between them. The CDR3 has 12 amino acids. Looked up from germline, CDR1 is SNHLY and CDR2 is FYNNEI.

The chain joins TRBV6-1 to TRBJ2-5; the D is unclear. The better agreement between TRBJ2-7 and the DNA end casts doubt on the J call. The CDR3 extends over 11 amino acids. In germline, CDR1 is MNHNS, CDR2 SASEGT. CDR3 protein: CASSELYEQYF. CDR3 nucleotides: TGTGCCAGCAGTGAACTCTACGAGCAGTACTTC.

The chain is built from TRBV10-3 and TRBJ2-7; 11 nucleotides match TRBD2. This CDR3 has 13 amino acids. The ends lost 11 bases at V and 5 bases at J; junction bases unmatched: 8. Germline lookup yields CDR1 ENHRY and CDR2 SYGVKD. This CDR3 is CASRLAGIHEQYF. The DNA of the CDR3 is TGTGCCTCCAGACTAGCGGGAATCCACGAGCAGTACTTC.

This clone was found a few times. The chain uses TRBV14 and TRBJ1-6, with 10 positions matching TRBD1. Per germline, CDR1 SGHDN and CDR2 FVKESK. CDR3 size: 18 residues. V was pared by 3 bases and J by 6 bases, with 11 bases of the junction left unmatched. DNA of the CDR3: TGTGCCAGCAGCCAGGAGACAGGGGGCCTTATGATTAATTCACCCCTCCACTTT. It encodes CASSQETGGLMINSPLHF. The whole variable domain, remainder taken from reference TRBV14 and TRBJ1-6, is EAGVTQFPSHSVIEKGQTVTLRCDPISGHDNLYWYRRVMGKEIKFLLHFVKESKQDESGMPNNRFLAERTGGTYSTLKVQPAELEDSGVYFCASSQETGGLMINSPLHFGNGTRLTVT.

CDR3 sequence reads: CATSRDYSGGSRDEQFF. DNA of the CDR3: TGTGCCACCAGCAGAGATTATAGCGGCGGGAGTAGGGATGAGCAGTTCTTC. The rearrangement uses TRBV15 and TRBJ2-1, with TRBD2 matching 7 bases. CDR1 is LNHNV and CDR2 is YYDKDF in the germline V gene (reference sequence). With 0 bases clipped from V and 8 bases from J, the junction kept 13 bases outside the gene matches. CDR3 length: 17 amino acids.

The DNA for the CDR3 is TGTGCCAGCAGTGCATTCCGGACAGGGGGTTCACCCCTCCACTTT. Amino acids: CASSAFRTGGSPLHF. The chain is built from TRBV2 and TRBJ1-6; 10 nucleotides align to TRBD1. The V gene's germline CDR1 is SNHLY and CDR2 FYNNEI. V lost 4 bases to trimming and J lost 9 bases; unmatched junction nucleotides: 6. The CDR3 runs to 15 residues.

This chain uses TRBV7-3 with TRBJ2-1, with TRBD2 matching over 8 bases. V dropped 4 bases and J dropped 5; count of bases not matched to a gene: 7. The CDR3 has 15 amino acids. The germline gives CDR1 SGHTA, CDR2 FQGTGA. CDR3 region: CASSSRRGANNEQFF. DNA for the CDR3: TGTGCCAGCAGCTCACGGCGGGGGGCGAACAATGAGCAGTTCTTC.

The CDR3 region has the DNA TGTGCCAGCAGCCCAAGACTCGCCAGTAATGAGCAGTTCTTC. Protein sequence: CASSPRLASNEQFF. V usage is TRBV9 and J usage is TRBJ2-1, with D uncertain. CDR3 length equals 14 residues. Germline V gene lookup returns CDR1 SGDLS and CDR2 YYNGEE. V dropped 4 bases and J dropped 7 bases, with 15 bases sitting between them.

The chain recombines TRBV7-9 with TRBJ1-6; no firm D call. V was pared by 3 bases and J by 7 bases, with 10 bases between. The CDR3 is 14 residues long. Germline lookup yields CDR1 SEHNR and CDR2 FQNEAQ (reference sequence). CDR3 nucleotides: TGTGCCAGCAGCTTCGAGGTCCGGAATTCACCCCTCCACTTT. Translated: CASSFEVRNSPLHF.